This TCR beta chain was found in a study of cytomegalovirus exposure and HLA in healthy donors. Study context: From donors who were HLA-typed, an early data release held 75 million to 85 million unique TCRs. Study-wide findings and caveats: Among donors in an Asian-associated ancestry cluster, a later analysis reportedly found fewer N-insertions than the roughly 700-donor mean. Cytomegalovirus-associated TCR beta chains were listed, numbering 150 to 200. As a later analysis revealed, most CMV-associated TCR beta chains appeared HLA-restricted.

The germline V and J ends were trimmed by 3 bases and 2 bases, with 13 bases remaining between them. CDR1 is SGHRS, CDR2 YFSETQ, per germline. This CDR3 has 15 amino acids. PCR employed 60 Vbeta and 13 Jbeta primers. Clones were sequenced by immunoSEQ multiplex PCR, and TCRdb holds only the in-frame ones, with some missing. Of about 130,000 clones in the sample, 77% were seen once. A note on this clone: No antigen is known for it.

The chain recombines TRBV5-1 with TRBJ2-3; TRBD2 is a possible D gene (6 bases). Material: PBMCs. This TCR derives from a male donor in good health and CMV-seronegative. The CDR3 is CASSSPAGHTDTQYF. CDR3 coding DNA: TGCGCCAGCAGCTCGCCCGCGGGGCACACAGATACGCAGTATTTT.